Following are 20 T cell receptor beta chains from one sample sequenced in a study of shared clonotypes between healthy human individuals. TCRdb keeps only in-frame clones here, not all; method: immunoSEQ multiplex PCR. The sample contains about 2.3 million clones, 90% to 95% of which appear only once. Material for sequencing was naive CD4+ T cells from PBMCs. As for subset: CD45RA+ positively selected. The origin of the receptors is a man between 18 and 29 years old in good health. Some clones in this sample may be carry-over from other donors' samples.

The J gene is TRBJ2-5, the V gene TRBV6-5; the D is unclear. This CDR3 has 15 amino acids. Germline assignment: CDR1 MNHEY and CDR2 SVGAGI. V lost 6 bases, J lost 5 bases, and 19 bases lay in between. CDR3 bases: TGTGCCAGCAGCCTCCCGGGCCAAGTGCGGGAGACCCAGTACTTC. It encodes CASSLPGQVRETQYF.

A note on this clone: This CDR3 is also generated by other DNA sequences in the sample. Written as DNA, the CDR3 is TGTGCCAGCAGCTTAGGGAGCGGGACATACTACGAGCAGTACTTC. Translation gives CASSLGSGTYYEQYF. The chain joins TRBV7-2 to TRBJ2-7; TRBD2 might be the D (7 bases). V was shortened by 1 base and J by 3 bases, with 13 bases between the two germline ends. CDR1 SGHTA and CDR2 FQGNSA come from the germline V gene. This CDR3 has 15 residues.

The table lists this clone with a count of one. The chain has TRBV5-4 and TRBJ2-2, with 11 bases matching TRBD2. CDR1 SGHNT and CDR2 YYREEE come from the germline V gene (reference sequence). This CDR3 is 16 amino acids long. V lost 4 bases, J lost 1 base, and 3 bases stayed unmatched. Here the CDR3 DNA reads TGTGCCAGCAGCCCGCTAGCGGGAGGGAACACCGGGGAGCTGTTTTTT. It encodes CASSPLAGGNTGELFF.

The V and J genes are TRBV6-6 and TRBJ1-6, with D maybe TRBD1 (5 bases). V dropped 0 bases and J dropped 7 bases, with 10 bases sitting between them. The germline V gene encodes CDR1 MNHNY and CDR2 SVGAGI (reference sequence). The CDR3 contains 15 residues. CDR3 DNA: TGTGCCAGCAGTTACTCGATAGGGGACAATTCACCCCTCCACTTT. This encodes CASSYSIGDNSPLHF.

This chain joins TRBV7-9 and TRBJ2-5, with TRBD1 as a possible D gene (5 bases). Germline V lookup: CDR1 SEHNR, CDR2 FQNEAQ (reference sequence). Between the trimmed V and J ends, which lost 5 bases and 9 bases, there was a span of 25 bases. The CDR3 has 16 residues. The CDR3 sequence: CASSPTLGRSRVPQYF. As DNA, the CDR3 is TGTGCCAGCAGCCCGACCCTAGGACGGAGCAGGGTGCCCCAGTACTTC.

The rearrangement joins TRBV5-1 to TRBJ2-7; maybe TRBD1 (6 bases). The V gene lost 4 bases and the J gene lost 0 bases, with 14 bases spanning the gap. This CDR3 comprises 15 residues. The germline gives CDR1 SGHRS, CDR2 YFSETQ. The CDR3 sequence is CASSLDRYSSYEQYF. CDR3 DNA: TGCGCCAGCAGCCTTGACAGGTACAGCTCCTACGAGCAGTACTTC.

This sequence joins TRBV5-1 and TRBJ1-1; D is unresolved. The ends were cut back, 5 bases at V and 1 base at J, with 6 bases in the middle. The CDR3 runs to 12 residues. Germline V lookup: CDR1 SGHRS, CDR2 YFSETQ. For the CDR3, the DNA is TGCGCCAGCAGTAATGGGAACACTGAAGCTTTCTTT. This sequence encodes CASSNGNTEAFF.

The V gene is TRBV14, the J gene TRBJ2-3, with 12 bases lining up with TRBD2. The junction had 6 bases not matched to a gene; V was cut back by 3 bases and J by 5 bases. Germline V gene data show CDR1 as SGHDN and CDR2 as FVKESK. The CDR3 runs 16 residues. CDR3 sequence (DNA): TGTGCCAGCAGCCAGAACCTAGCGGGAGGGCTAGATACGCAGTATTTT. It encodes CASSQNLAGGLDTQYF.

J is TRBJ1-1 and V is TRBV19; tentative D call: TRBD1 (5 bases). Trimming shortened V by 5 bases and J by 1 base, and 11 bases separated the two germline ends. The germline V gene has CDR1 LNHDA and CDR2 SQIVND (reference sequence). The CDR3 sequence is 14 residues long. CDR3 DNA: TGTGCCAGTAGTCAGAGTGGGGGGAACACTGAAGCTTTCTTT. This sequence encodes CASSQSGGNTEAFF. Filled out from reference TRBV19 and TRBJ1-1, the complete variable domain reads DGGITQSPKYLFRKEGQNVTLSCEQNLNHDAMYWYRQDPGQGLRLIYYSQIVNDFQKGDIAEGYSVSREKKESFPLTVTSAQKNPTAFYLCASSQSGGNTEAFFGQGTRLTVV.

This clone appeared a single time. V gene TRBV14 combines with J gene TRBJ2-1; no reliable D call. The ends were cut back, 5 bases at V and 10 bases at J, with 12 bases in the middle. Germline V CDR1 and CDR2: SGHDN, FVKESK. The length of the CDR3 is 12 residues. CDR3 in DNA: TGTGCCAGCAGCGCGTGGAGCTGGGAGCAGTTCTTC. It specifies CASSAWSWEQFF. Drawing the rest from reference TRBV14 and TRBJ2-1, the complete variable domain is EAGVTQFPSHSVIEKGQTVTLRCDPISGHDNLYWYRRVMGKEIKFLLHFVKESKQDESGMPNNRFLAERTGGTYSTLKVQPAELEDSGVYFCASSAWSWEQFFGPGTRLTVL.

The CDR3 loop is CATSRDGWGPVSNQPQHF. Written as DNA, the CDR3 is TGTGCCACCAGCAGAGACGGGTGGGGTCCCGTGAGCAATCAGCCCCAGCATTTT. The chain joins TRBV15 to TRBJ1-5; no firm D call. Germline CDR1 LNHNV, CDR2 YYDKDF (reference sequence). V lost 0 bases and J lost 1, with 16 bases in between. This CDR3 is built from 18 residues.

This clone showed up just a few times. The DNA for the CDR3 is TGTGCCTGGAGTATGGCCACAAGAAACACTGAAGCTTTCTTT. Protein product: CAWSMATRNTEAFF. This sequence joins TRBV30 and TRBJ1-1; no definite D call. This CDR3 contains 14 residues. V dropped 2 bases and J dropped 2 bases, with 12 bases sitting between them. Per germline, CDR1 GTSNPN and CDR2 SVGIG (reference sequence).

The rearrangement links TRBV11-2 to TRBJ2-3, with a possible D match to TRBD1 (5 bases). Germline values: CDR1 SGHAT, CDR2 FQNNGV. The CDR3 extends over 14 amino acids. The ends were cut back, 5 bases at V and 0 bases at J, with 9 bases in the middle. CDR3 in amino acids: CASSPSGSTDTQYF. In DNA, the CDR3 is TGTGCCAGCAGCCCCTCAGGGAGCACAGATACGCAGTATTTT.

V and J are TRBV4-2 and TRBJ2-1, with D perhaps given as TRBD1 or TRBD2 (7 bases each). This CDR3 has 14 amino acids. Trimming removed 4 bases from V and 9 bases from J, with 16 bases in between. The germline gives CDR1 LGHNA, CDR2 YNFKEQ. CDR3 sequence reads: CASSRLGEGAEQFF. The CDR3 bases are TGTGCCAGCAGCCGTCTGGGGGAGGGGGCTGAGCAGTTCTTC.

The chain links TRBV5-1 to TRBJ2-2; a weak D match, TRBD1 (7 bases). Germline CDR1 and CDR2: SGHRS and YFSETQ. V lost 0 bases and J 6 bases, leaving 12 bases between the germline ends. This CDR3 is built from 15 residues. The CDR3 nucleotides read TGCGCCAGCAGCTTGGGACAGGGAGGCGCCGGGGAGCTGTTTTTT. Translating it yields CASSLGQGGAGELFF.

The chain has TRBV29-1 and TRBJ2-7; 14 bases agree with TRBD2. The length of the CDR3 is 15 residues. The V and J ends lost 4 bases and 4 bases, in that order; junction bases with no gene match: 6. CDR1 is SQVTM, CDR2 ANQGSEA, per germline. CDR3 coding DNA: TGCAGCGTTGGGGGGACTAGCGGGAGTTTGTACGAGCAGTACTTC. It yields the protein CSVGGTSGSLYEQYF.

V gene TRBV7-3 combines with J gene TRBJ1-6; D is perhaps TRBD1 (5 bases). V was cut by 5 bases and J by 7 bases, with 12 bases left in between. Germline-derived CDR1 and CDR2 are SGHTA and FQGTGA. The CDR3 runs to 14 residues. Here the CDR3 DNA reads TGTGCCAGCAGCCCCCAGGGTGAGAATTCACCCCTCCACTTT. It translates to CASSPQGENSPLHF.

V and J are TRBV5-4 and TRBJ2-6, with D perhaps matching TRBD1 or TRBD2 (5 bases each). Germline CDR1 SGHNT, CDR2 YYREEE (reference sequence). The CDR3 consists of 17 residues. Trimming shortened V by 4 bases and J by 4 bases, and 18 bases separated the two germline ends. The DNA of the CDR3 is TGTGCCAGCAGCCCCCGCCCACGGGGCTCCGGGGCCAACGTCCTGACTTTC. Translated: CASSPRPRGSGANVLTF.

The chain combines TRBV7-9 with TRBJ1-6; 11 positions agree with TRBD1. The V segment lost 2 bases and the J segment 9 bases; nucleotides outside the gene matches: 6. The CDR3 extends over 16 amino acids. From germline, CDR1 is SEHNR and CDR2 FQNEAQ (reference sequence). CDR3 DNA: TGTGCCAGCAGCTTACAAGGGACAGGGGGTGGTTCACCCCTCCACTTT. Amino acids: CASSLQGTGGGSPLHF.

The chain employs TRBV5-6 and TRBJ2-7, with D hard to call. V gave up 0 bases and J gave up 3 bases, with 13 bases separating them. Per the germline V gene, CDR1 is SGHDT and CDR2 is YYEEEE. The CDR3 is 15 residues long. Here the CDR3 reads CASSLEGLGNYEQYF. The DNA for the CDR3 is TGTGCCAGCAGCTTGGAAGGGCTGGGAAACTACGAGCAGTACTTC. Drawing the rest from reference TRBV5-6 and TRBJ2-7, the complete variable domain is DAGVTQSPTHLIKTRGQQVTLRCSPKSGHDTVSWYQQALGQGPQFIFQYYEEEERQRGNFPDRFSGHQFPNYSSELNVNALLLGDSALYLCASSLEGLGNYEQYFGPGTRLTVT.